The clone carrying this TCR beta chain has just a few counts. Antigen specificity is unknown. The authors used template switching to add a universal primer site and gave cDNA unique molecular identifiers. TCRdb ran MiXCR on the 5' RACE reads and lists one entry per CDR3 protein. Found here are a few hundred thousand distinct CDR3 sequences, approximately 14% of them singletons; the top ten hold around 0.48%. The ends lost 1 base at V and 7 bases at J; junction bases unmatched: 12. The germline gives CDR1 SGHVS, CDR2 FQNEAQ. This CDR3 region has 18 residues. This sample is drawn from a study of identical twins. Study-level points and caveats: Cord blood beta clonotypes present at high abundance carried fewer insertions; no such pattern appeared in memory repertoires.

The same sample was also used in a study of yellow fever vaccine responses in identical twins.

The clonotype comes from a woman aged 18-35 years in good health. The chain joins TRBV7-8 to TRBJ2-1; 11 bases agree with TRBD2. The sequenced sample was CD4+ T cells sorted from blood. CDR3 nucleotides: TGTGCCAGCAGCTTAGTGATAGCGGGGGGGGCTGGGAATAATGAGCAGTTCTTC. Translated, it gives CASSLVIAGGAGNNEQFF.